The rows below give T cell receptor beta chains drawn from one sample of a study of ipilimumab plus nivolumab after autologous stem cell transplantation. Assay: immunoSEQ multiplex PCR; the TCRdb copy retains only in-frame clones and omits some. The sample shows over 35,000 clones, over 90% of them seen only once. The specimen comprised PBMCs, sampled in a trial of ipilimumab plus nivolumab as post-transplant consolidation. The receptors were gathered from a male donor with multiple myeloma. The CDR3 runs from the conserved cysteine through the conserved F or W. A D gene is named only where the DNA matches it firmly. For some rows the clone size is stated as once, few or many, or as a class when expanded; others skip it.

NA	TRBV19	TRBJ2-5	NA	CASSIGAGETQYF	TGTGCCAGTAGTATAGGCGCAGGAGAGACCCAGTACTTC
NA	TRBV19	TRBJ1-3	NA	CASSNPRQIFSGNTIYF	TGTGCCAGTAGTAACCCCAGACAGATTTTCTCTGGAAACACCATATATTTT
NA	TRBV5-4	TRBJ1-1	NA	CASSLVGNMNTEAFF	TGTGCCAGCAGCTTGGTAGGGAACATGAACACTGAAGCTTTCTTT
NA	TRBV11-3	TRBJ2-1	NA	CASSNEGGPYNEQFF	TGTGCCAGCAGCAACGAGGGGGGGCCCTACAATGAGCAGTTCTTC
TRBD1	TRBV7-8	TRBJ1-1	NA	CASSATGGVTEAFF	TGTGCCAGCAGCGCTACAGGGGGAGTTACTGAAGCTTTCTTT
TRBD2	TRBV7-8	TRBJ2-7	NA	CASSSLAGAYEQYF	TGTGCCAGCAGCTCCTTAGCGGGGGCCTACGAGCAGTACTTC
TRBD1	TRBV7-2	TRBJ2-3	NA	CASSLARDRQEYF	TGTGCCAGCAGCTTAGCCCGGGACAGACAGGAGTATTTT
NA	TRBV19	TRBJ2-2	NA	CASSPREGRGGELFF	TGTGCCAGTAGTCCTCGAGAGGGGCGCGGCGGGGAGCTGTTTTTT
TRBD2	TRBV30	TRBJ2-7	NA	CAWSPGGGSVIYEQYF	TGTGCCTGGAGTCCGGGCGGGGGTTCTGTGATTTACGAGCAGTACTTC
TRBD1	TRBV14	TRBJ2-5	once	CASSQIWTGRETQYF	TGTGCCAGCAGCCAAATATGGACAGGGAGAGAGACCCAGTACTTC
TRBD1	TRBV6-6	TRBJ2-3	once	CASKGAKEPTDTQYF	TGTGCCAGCAAGGGGGCCAAGGAGCCCACAGATACGCAGTATTTT
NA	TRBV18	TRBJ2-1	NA	CASSPPWGTSSYNEQFF	TGTGCCAGCTCACCACCGTGGGGCACGAGCTCCTACAATGAGCAGTTCTTC
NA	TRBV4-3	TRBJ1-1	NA	CASSQAPGSTEAFF	TGCGCCAGCAGCCAAGCGCCAGGGAGCACTGAAGCTTTCTTT
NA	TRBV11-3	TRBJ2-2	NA	CASSLKGAGELFF	TGTGCCAGCAGCTTAAAGGGGGCCGGGGAGCTGTTTTTT
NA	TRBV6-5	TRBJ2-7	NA	CASSYSRRVPYEQYF	TGTGCCAGCAGTTACTCGCGGAGGGTCCCCTACGAGCAGTACTTC
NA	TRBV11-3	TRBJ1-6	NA	CASSLDSYNSPLHF	TGTGCCAGCAGCTTAGATTCCTATAATTCACCCCTCCACTTT
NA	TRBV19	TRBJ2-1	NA	CASSHATGNEQFF	TGTGCCAGTAGTCATGCCACGGGCAATGAGCAGTTCTTC